The rows below give T cell receptor beta chains drawn from one sample of a study of fetal regulatory T cell absence and autoimmunity. Sequencing used immunoSEQ multiplex PCR; TCRdb keeps in-frame clones, though not all of them. The profile shows roughly 95,000 clones, around 72% of them singletons. Sequencing used pancreas tissue. Receptors were obtained from a male donor with IPEX syndrome. The CDR3 runs from the conserved cysteine through the conserved F or W. The order of the fields is clone size, J gene, D gene, V gene, CDR3 protein, CDR3 DNA. D genes are given only for firm matches. Not all rows give a size; the values are once, few, many and, for expanded clones, a class.

once | TRBJ2-5 | NA | TRBV29-1 | CSVEVGVPQETQYF | TGCAGCGTTGAAGTTGGTGTCCCACAAGAGACCCAGTACTTC
few | TRBJ1-1 | NA | TRBV14 | CASSQESRGTEAFF | TGTGCCAGCAGCCAAGAGAGTCGGGGGACTGAAGCTTTCTTT
NA | TRBJ1-2 | NA | TRBV5-4 | CASSIGVGGVYGYTF | TGTGCCAGCAGCATAGGGGTGGGTGGCGTCTATGGCTACACCTTC
few | TRBJ2-7 | TRBD2 | TRBV27 | CASSRRTSGSYEQYF | TGTGCCAGCAGTCGCCGGACTAGCGGGAGCTACGAGCAGTACTTC
few | TRBJ1-2 | NA | TRBV10-3 | CAISGGYGYTF | TGTGCCATCAGTGGTGGCTATGGCTACACCTTC
NA | TRBJ1-5 | NA | TRBV5-6 | CASSLGDQPQHF | TGTGCCAGCAGCTTGGGAGATCAGCCCCAGCATTTT
NA | TRBJ2-7 | TRBD1 | TRBV11-3 | CASSAGTGARLYEQYF | TGTGCCAGCAGCGCCGGGACAGGGGCCCGGCTATACGAGCAGTACTTC
NA | TRBJ2-1 | TRBD2 | TRBV4-3 | CASSQDLWTSGKYNEQFF | TGCGCCAGCAGCCAAGACCTATGGACTAGCGGAAAGTACAATGAGCAGTTCTTC
NA | TRBJ1-2 | NA | TRBV30 | CAWSVEANYGYTF | TGTGCCTGGAGTGTCGAAGCTAACTATGGCTACACCTTC
NA | TRBJ1-1 | NA | TRBV25-1 | CASSDSQGNTEAFF | TGTGCCAGCAGTGATTCCCAGGGCAACACTGAAGCTTTCTTT
few | TRBJ2-7 | NA | TRBV4-1 | CASSPGLRGEQYF | TGCGCCAGCAGCCCGGGGCTACGCGGCGAGCAGTACTTC
NA | TRBJ2-2 | NA | TRBV7-9 | CASSPEGWGRTGELFF | TGTGCCAGCAGTCCAGAGGGATGGGGCCGCACCGGGGAGCTGTTTTTT
NA | TRBJ2-1 | NA | TRBV5-4 | CASSPLSGEQFF | TGTGCCAGCAGTCCCCTTAGCGGTGAGCAGTTCTTC
NA | TRBJ1-1 | NA | TRBV27 | CASSFGSSTEAFF | TGTGCCAGCAGTTTTGGGAGCTCCACTGAAGCTTTCTTT
few | TRBJ1-2 | NA | TRBV6-6 | CASSPWTENYGYTF | TGTGCCAGCAGTCCTTGGACAGAAAACTATGGCTACACCTTC
few | TRBJ1-3 | TRBD1 | TRBV5-4 | CASSLAGGAGNTIYF | TGTGCCAGCAGCTTGGCAGGGGGCGCTGGAAACACCATATATTTT
NA | TRBJ1-2 | NA | TRBV4-2 | CASSQELGPYPSYGYTF | TGTGCCAGCAGCCAAGAATTAGGACCTTACCCAAGCTATGGCTACACCTTC
NA | TRBJ1-4 | NA | TRBV4-3 | CASSQDRSTNEKLFF | TGCGCCAGCAGCCAAGACCGATCAACTAATGAAAAACTGTTTTTT
NA | TRBJ2-1 | TRBD2 | TRBV2 | CASTREGSYNEQFF | TGTGCCAGCACCCGGGAGGGTTCCTACAATGAGCAGTTCTTC
NA | TRBJ1-2 | TRBD1 | TRBV6-5 | CASSSGQGVPNYGYTF | TGTGCCAGCAGTTCGGGACAGGGGGTTCCTAACTATGGCTACACCTTC
few | TRBJ2-3 | NA | TRBV5-6 | CASSLLAGPGTDTQYF | TGTGCCAGCAGCTTGTTGGCGGGGCCAGGCACAGATACGCAGTATTTT
once | TRBJ1-5 | NA | TRBV30 | CAWSVPAIYSNQPQHF | TGTGCCTGGAGTGTACCGGCCATCTATAGCAATCAGCCCCAGCATTTT
few | TRBJ1-3 | NA | TRBV12-5 | CASGLVLRGSGNTIYF | TGTGCTAGTGGTTTGGTCCTCAGGGGATCTGGAAACACCATATATTTT
NA | TRBJ1-2 | NA | TRBV19 | CASSLLGDYGYTF | TGTGCCAGTAGCCTATTGGGGGACTATGGCTACACCTTC
NA | TRBJ2-5 | NA | TRBV5-6 | CASRISLQGQETQYF | TGTGCCAGCAGGATAAGCCTACAGGGTCAAGAGACCCAGTACTTC
NA | TRBJ2-3 | NA | TRBV6-5 | CASSTRDRTDTQYF | TGTGCCAGCAGTACCAGGGATCGCACAGATACGCAGTATTTT
NA | TRBJ2-2 | NA | TRBV6-1 | CASSGNTGELFF | TGTGCCAGCAGTGGGAACACCGGGGAGCTGTTTTTT
few | TRBJ2-7 | NA | TRBV18 | CASSPGTTYEQYF | TGTGCCAGCTCACCCGGGACAACCTACGAGCAGTACTTC
NA | TRBJ2-7 | TRBD2 | TRBV19 | CASSIRTSGSRTYEQYF | TGTGCCAGTAGTATTCGGACTAGCGGGAGTAGGACCTACGAGCAGTACTTC
NA | TRBJ2-7 | NA | TRBV6-6 | CASSHRVGTYEQYF | TGTGCCAGCAGTCACAGGGTAGGGACCTACGAGCAGTACTTC
once | TRBJ2-2 | NA | TRBV2 | CASSEAGRGPSNTGELFF | TGTGCCAGCAGTGAAGCGGGCAGGGGACCCTCAAACACCGGGGAGCTGTTTTTT
NA | TRBJ2-3 | TRBD2 | TRBV11-3 | CASSLVAGAGVGDTQYF | TGTGCCAGCAGCTTAGTGGCGGGAGCGGGAGTCGGAGATACGCAGTATTTT
NA | TRBJ1-2 | TRBD1 | TRBV29-1 | CSVPRGDRGNYGYTF | TGCAGCGTCCCCAGGGGGGACAGGGGGAACTATGGCTACACCTTC
NA | TRBJ2-3 | NA | TRBV30 | CAWSVRGRSTDTQYF | TGTGCCTGGAGTGTGCGGGGCCGTAGCACAGATACGCAGTATTTT
few | TRBJ2-2 | TRBD2 | TRBV13 | CASSSSGPGTGELFF | TGTGCCAGCAGCTCTAGCGGTCCGGGCACCGGGGAGCTGTTTTTT
NA | TRBJ1-2 | NA | TRBV5-1 | CASTQGATNYGYTF | TGCGCCAGCACACAGGGAGCCACTAACTATGGCTACACCTTC
NA | TRBJ2-5 | NA | TRBV6-6 | CASSYDQAQYF | TGTGCCAGCAGTTACGACCAGGCCCAGTACTTC
NA | TRBJ2-4 | NA | TRBV30 | CAWSVGGPLNIQYF | TGTGCCTGGAGTGTGGGAGGCCCCCTAAACATTCAGTACTTC
NA | TRBJ2-1 | TRBD2 | TRBV27 | CASSFSAGGSYNEQFF | TGTGCCAGCAGTTTTTCGGCGGGGGGCTCCTACAATGAGCAGTTCTTC
NA | TRBJ1-5 | NA | TRBV5-8 | CASSLGTYSNQPQHF | TGTGCCAGCAGCTTGGGGACCTATAGCAATCAGCCCCAGCATTTT